This TCR beta chain was sequenced for a study of blood T cells in healthy people across ages (dated by TCRdb to the mid-2010s). The study in broad terms: In model experiments, template switching captured roughly one uniquely barcoded TCR beta cDNA molecule for every two T cells. The donors were split into four age groups: young (average 16 years), middle-aged (around 37), aged (approximately 60) and long-lived (under 85). To avoid experimental bias, donors of different ages were distributed randomly across sequencing lanes. The study measured age-related changes in TCR beta repertoire diversity using deep sequencing normalized with unique cDNA molecular identifiers. Using the same blood draw, the study looked at two additional independent replicas of 1 million unique cDNA reads for two donors, one aged 18 to 30 and the other aged 80 or older.

This clonotype was seen just once. Its specific antigen is unknown. Base qualities are not recorded, but no much larger clone differs from it by a single base. One read offers little support. Results and caveats for the whole study, not just this receptor: The long-lived group showed more naive CD4+ T cells, fewer expanded clones and increased TCR diversity than the aged group, suggesting age selection. As age increased, observed TCR beta diversity per million T cells dropped in a roughly linear way, and a significant reduction was already evident by age about 40. Observed TCR beta diversity correlated strongly with the percentage of naive T cells measured by flow cytometry. Bulk unsorted PBMC profiling prevented conclusive comparison of naive and antigen-experienced compartments. Because donor CMV infection status was unknown, age-related changes in expanded clonotypes were potentially confounded. Estimates of total diversity based on one million sequenced T cells were regarded as lower bounds and as underestimates.

The germline V gene (reference sequence) yields SEHNR for CDR1 and FQNEAQ for CDR2. Measured from the cysteine to the phenylalanine, the CDR3 is 14 residues long. Only the CDR3 part of the read is kept: 42 bases, read in frame from the first base. Deletion took 4 bases off V and 1 base off J, with a span of 8 bases between the germline ends. Library preparation used 5' RACE. Reads for this sample came from an Illumina HiSeq 2500. A second PCR of 7 to 11 cycles was performed with a sample-barcoded 5' primer and a J-beta primer mix. A unique molecular identifier was introduced onto each TCR beta cDNA molecule by a template-switch 5' adaptor carrying 12 random nucleotides. At least 3 million CDR3-containing paired-end reads were obtained from each sample. First-strand cDNA synthesis was performed from all RNA using the Mint cDNA synthesis kit, with priming by a TRBC-specific oligonucleotide. Following uracil-DNA glycosylase treatment, a first 18-cycle PCR with universal primers M1SS and BC2_uni_R was performed on all cDNA. In the original analysis: For normalization, 1 million high-quality reads were randomly selected from each sample, with every read carrying a distinct molecular identifier. Instead of being binned into consensus sequences, reads that shared molecular identifiers were thrown out. CDR3 identification, clonotype clustering and error correction used MiTCR with a Q25 quality threshold and the strictest error-elimination algorithm. Lower-bound total TCR beta diversity was estimated with a nonparametric unseen species model using Euler transformation. Starting from the raw public reads, TCRdb applied fastp trimming at Q25, assembled clones with MiXCR and retained in-frame beta chains. A single entry per CDR3 protein holds the most common genes and DNA from its merged rows. TCRdb, rather than the study authors, made the V and J calls. Across this sample there are 600,000 or so distinct CDR3 sequences, with about 30% seen only once. Clones ranked in the top ten supply approximately 14% of the sample.

The donors were roughly 40 Caucasian individuals from Russia, aged roughly 6 to 100 years, who were systemically healthy. Approximately 9 milliliters of peripheral blood were collected from each donor into EDTA-treated Vacutainer tubes. Ficoll-Paque density-gradient centrifugation was used to isolate PBMCs, with at least 6.5 million per sample. Trizol reagent was used to extract total RNA from the PBMCs, yielding at least 5.5 micrograms per sample. The percentages of naive CD45RAhigh/CD27high T cells were determined by flow cytometry on a PBMC aliquot from every donor. This TCR was sampled from a woman aged 80 or older in good health. Sequencing was performed on blood. Recombination joined TRBV7-9 with TRBJ1-3; a weak D assignment points to TRBD1 (5 bases agree). The DNA sequence follows: TGTGCCAGCAGCTCACCAGGGTCTGGAAACACCATATATTTT. Its amino acids are CASSSPGSGNTIYF.